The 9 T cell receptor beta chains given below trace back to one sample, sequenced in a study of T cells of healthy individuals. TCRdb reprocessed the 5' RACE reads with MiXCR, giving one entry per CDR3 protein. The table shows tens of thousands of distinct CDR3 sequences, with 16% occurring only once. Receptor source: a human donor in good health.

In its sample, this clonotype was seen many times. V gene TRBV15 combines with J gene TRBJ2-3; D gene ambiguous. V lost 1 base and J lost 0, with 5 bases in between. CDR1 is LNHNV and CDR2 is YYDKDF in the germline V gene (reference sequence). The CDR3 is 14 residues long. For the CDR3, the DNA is TGTGCCACCAGCAGAGTTAGGAGCACAGATACGCAGTATTTT. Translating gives CATSRVRSTDTQYF.

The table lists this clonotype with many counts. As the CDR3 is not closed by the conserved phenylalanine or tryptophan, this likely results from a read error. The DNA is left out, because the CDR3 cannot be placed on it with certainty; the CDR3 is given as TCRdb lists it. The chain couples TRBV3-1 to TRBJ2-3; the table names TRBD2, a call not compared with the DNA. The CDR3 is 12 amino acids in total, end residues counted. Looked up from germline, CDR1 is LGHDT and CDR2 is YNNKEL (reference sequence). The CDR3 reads CASSAKATSGEA.

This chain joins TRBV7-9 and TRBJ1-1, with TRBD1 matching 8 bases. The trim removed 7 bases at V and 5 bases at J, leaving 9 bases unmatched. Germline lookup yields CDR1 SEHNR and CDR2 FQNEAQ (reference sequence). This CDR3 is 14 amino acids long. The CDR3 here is CASIPGGRGTEAFF. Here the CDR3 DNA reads TGTGCCAGCATTCCAGGGGGCCGGGGAACTGAAGCTTTCTTT.

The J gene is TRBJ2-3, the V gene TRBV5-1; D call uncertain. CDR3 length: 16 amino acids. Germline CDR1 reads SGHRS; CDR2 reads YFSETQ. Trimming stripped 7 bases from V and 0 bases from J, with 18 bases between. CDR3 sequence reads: CASAPNVLGSTDTQYF. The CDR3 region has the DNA TGCGCCAGCGCTCCTAACGTCCTGGGTAGCACAGATACGCAGTATTTT.

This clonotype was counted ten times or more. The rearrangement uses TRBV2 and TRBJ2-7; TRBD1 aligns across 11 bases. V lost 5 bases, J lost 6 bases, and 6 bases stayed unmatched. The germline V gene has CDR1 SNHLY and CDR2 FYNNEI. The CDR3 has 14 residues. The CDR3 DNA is TGTGCCAGCAGTTCGGACAGGGGGCGTCGCGAGCAGTACTTC. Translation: CASSSDRGRREQYF.

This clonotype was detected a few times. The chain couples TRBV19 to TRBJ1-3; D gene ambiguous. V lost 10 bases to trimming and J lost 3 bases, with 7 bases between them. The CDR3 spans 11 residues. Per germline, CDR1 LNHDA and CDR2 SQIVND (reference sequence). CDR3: CATRVGNTIYF. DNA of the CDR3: TGTGCCACCCGCGTTGGAAACACCATATATTTT.

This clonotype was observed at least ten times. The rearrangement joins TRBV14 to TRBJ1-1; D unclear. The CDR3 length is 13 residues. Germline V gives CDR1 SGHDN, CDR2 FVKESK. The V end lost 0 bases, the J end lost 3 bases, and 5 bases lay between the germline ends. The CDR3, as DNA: TGTGCCAGCAGCCAAGAACTTTACACTGAAGCTTTCTTT. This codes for CASSQELYTEAFF.

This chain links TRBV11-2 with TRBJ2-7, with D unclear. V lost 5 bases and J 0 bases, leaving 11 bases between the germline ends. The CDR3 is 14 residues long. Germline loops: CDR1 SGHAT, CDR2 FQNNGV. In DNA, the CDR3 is TGTGCCAGCAGCCCCCAAGGTACCTCCTACGAGCAGTACTTC. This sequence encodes CASSPQGTSYEQYF. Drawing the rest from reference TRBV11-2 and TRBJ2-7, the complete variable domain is EAGVAQSPRYKIIEKRQSVAFWCNPISGHATLYWYQQILGQGPKLLIQFQNNGVVDDSQLPKDRFSAERLKGVDSTLKIQPAKLEDSAVYLCASSPQGTSYEQYFGPGTRLTVT.

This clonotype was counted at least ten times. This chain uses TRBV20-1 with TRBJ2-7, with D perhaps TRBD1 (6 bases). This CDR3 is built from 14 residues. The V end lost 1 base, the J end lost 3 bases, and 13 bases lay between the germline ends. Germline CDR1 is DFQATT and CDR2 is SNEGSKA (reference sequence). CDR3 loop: CSARVEAGVYEQYF. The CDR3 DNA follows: TGCAGTGCTAGAGTCGAGGCAGGGGTCTACGAGCAGTACTTC.